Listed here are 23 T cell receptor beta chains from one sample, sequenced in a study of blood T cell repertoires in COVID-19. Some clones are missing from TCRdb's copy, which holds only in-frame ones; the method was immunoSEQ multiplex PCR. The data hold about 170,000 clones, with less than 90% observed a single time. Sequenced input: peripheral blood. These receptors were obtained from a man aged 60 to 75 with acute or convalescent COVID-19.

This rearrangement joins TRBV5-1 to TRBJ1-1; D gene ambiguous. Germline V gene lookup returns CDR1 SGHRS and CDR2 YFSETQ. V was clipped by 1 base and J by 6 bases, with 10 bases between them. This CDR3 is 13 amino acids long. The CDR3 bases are TGCGCCAGCAGCTTGACGGGTGTAGCTGAAGCTTTCTTT. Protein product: CASSLTGVAEAFF.

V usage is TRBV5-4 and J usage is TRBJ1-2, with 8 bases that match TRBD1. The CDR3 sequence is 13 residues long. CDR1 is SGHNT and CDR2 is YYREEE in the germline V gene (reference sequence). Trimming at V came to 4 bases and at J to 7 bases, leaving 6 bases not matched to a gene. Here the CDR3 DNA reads TGTGCCAGCAGCACGGACAGGGTGGGTGGCTACACCTTC. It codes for CASSTDRVGGYTF.

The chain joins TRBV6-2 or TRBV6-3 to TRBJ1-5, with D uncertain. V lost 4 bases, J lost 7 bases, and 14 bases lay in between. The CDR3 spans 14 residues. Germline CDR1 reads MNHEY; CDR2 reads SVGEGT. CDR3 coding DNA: TGTGCCAGCAGTTTTCGAGGAGGTGGACAGCCCCAGCATTTT. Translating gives CASSFRGGGQPQHF.

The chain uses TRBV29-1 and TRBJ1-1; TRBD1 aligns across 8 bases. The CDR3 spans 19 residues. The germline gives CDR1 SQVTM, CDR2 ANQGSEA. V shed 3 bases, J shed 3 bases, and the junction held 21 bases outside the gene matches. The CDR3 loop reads CSVELATGARGDGDTEAFF. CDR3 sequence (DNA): TGCAGCGTTGAGCTTGCGACAGGGGCGCGTGGGGACGGTGACACTGAAGCTTTCTTT.

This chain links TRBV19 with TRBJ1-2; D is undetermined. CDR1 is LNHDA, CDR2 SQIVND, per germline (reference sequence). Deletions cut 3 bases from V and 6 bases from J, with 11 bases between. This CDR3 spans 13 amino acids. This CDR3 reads CASSMGLKDGYTF. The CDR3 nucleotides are TGTGCCAGTAGTATGGGCCTCAAGGATGGCTACACCTTC.

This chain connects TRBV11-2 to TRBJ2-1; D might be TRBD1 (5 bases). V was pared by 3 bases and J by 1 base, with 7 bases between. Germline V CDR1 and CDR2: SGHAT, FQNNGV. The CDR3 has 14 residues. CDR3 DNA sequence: TGTGCCAGCAGCTTCCAGGGTTCCTACAATGAGCAGTTCTTC. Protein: CASSFQGSYNEQFF.

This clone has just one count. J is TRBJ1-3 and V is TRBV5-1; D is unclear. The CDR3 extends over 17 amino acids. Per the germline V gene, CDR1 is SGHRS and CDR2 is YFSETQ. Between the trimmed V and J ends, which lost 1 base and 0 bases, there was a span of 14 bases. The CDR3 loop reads CASSLSGLRSSGNTIYF. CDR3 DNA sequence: TGCGCCAGCAGCTTGTCTGGACTCCGGAGCTCTGGAAACACCATATATTTT. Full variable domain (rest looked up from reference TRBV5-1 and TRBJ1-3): KAGVTQTPRYLIKTRGQQVTLSCSPISGHRSVSWYQQTPGQGLQFLFEYFSETQRNKGNFPGRFSGRQFSNSRSEMNVSTLELGDSALYLCASSLSGLRSSGNTIYFGEGSWLTVV.

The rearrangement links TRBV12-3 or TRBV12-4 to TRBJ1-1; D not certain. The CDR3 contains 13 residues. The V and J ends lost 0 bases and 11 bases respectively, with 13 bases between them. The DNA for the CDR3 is TGTGCCAGCAGTTTAGCGCTATTGGGGAGGGCTTTCTTT. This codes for CASSLALLGRAFF.

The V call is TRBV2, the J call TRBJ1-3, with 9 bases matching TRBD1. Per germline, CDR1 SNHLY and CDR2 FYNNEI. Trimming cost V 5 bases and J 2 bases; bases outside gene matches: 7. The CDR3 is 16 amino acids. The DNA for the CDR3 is TGTGCCAGCAGTCGGGGACAGGGTAGCGCTGGAAACACCATATATTTT. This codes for CASSRGQGSAGNTIYF.

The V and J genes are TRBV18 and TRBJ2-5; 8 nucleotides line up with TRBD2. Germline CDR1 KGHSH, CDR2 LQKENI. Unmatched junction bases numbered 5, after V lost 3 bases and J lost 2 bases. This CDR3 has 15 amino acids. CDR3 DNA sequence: TGTGCCAGCTCACCCACCGGACTAGCACAAGAGACCCAGTACTTC. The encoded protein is CASSPTGLAQETQYF. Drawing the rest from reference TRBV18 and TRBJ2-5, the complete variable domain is NAGVMQNPRHLVRRRGQEARLRCSPMKGHSHVYWYRQLPEEGLKFMVYLQKENIIDESGMPKERFSAEFPKEGPSILRIQQVVRGDSAAYFCASSPTGLAQETQYFGPGTRLLVL.

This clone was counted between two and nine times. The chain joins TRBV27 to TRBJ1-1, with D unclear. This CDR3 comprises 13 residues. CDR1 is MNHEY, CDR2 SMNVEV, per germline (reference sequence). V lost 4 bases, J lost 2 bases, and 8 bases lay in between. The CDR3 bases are TGTGCCAGCAGTTCGACACCTAACACTGAAGCTTTCTTT. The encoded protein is CASSSTPNTEAFF.

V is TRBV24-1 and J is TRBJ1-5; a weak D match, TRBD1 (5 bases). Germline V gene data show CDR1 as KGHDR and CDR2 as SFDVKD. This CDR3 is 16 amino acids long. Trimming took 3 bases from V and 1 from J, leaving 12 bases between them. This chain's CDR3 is CATSDATAQSNQPQHF. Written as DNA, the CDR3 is TGTGCCACCAGTGATGCGACAGCTCAGAGCAATCAGCCCCAGCATTTT.

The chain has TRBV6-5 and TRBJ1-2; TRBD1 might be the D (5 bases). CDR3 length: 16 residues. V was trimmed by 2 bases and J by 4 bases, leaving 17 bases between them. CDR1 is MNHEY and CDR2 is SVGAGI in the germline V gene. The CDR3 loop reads CASSYKGAGPFYGYTF. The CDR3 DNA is TGTGCCAGCAGTTACAAAGGTGCGGGACCGTTCTATGGCTACACCTTC.

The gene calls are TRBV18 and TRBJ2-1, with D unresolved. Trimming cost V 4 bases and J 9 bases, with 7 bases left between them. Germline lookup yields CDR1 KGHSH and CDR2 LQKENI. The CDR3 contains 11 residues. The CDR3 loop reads CASSLTGEQFF. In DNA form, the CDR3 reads TGTGCCAGCTCACTTACGGGTGAGCAGTTCTTC.

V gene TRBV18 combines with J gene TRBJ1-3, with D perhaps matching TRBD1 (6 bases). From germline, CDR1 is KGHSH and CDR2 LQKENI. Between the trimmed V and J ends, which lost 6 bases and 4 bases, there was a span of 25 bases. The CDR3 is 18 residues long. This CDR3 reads CASSRRVPGDHPGNTIYF. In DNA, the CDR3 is TGTGCCAGCTCGCGACGGGTTCCAGGGGATCACCCGGGAAACACCATATATTTT.

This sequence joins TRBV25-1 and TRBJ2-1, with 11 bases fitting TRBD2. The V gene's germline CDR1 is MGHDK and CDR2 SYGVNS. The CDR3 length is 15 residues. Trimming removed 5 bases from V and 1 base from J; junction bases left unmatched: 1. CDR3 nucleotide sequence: TGTGCCAGCAGTCTAGCGGGAGGATCCTACAATGAGCAGTTCTTC. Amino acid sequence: CASSLAGGSYNEQFF.

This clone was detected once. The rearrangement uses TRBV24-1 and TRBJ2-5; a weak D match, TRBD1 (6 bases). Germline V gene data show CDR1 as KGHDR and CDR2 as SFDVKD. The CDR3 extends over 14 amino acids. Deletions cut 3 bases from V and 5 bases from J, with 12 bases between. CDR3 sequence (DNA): TGTGCCACCAGTGATGGGCAGGGGATGGAGACCCAGTACTTC. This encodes CATSDGQGMETQYF.

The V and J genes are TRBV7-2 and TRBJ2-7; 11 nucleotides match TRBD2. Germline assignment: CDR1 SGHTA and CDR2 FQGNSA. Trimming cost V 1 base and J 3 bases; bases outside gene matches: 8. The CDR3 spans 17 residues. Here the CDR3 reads CASSLESRTSGLYEQYF. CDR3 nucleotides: TGTGCCAGCAGCTTAGAAAGCAGGACTAGCGGGCTCTACGAGCAGTACTTC.

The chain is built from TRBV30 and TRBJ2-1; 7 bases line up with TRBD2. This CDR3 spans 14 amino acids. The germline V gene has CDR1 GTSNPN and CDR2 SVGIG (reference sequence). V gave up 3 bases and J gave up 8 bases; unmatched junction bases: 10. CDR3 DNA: TGTGCCTGGAGGGGGGGGAACGAGCTGTATGAGCAGTTCTTC. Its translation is CAWRGGNELYEQFF.

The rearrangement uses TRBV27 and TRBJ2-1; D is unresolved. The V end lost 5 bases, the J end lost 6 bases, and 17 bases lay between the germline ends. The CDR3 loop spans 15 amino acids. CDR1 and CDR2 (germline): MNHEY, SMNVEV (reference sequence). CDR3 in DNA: TGTGCCAGCAGTCTAGACGGGTGGTTGTCCAATGAGCAGTTCTTC. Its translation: CASSLDGWLSNEQFF.

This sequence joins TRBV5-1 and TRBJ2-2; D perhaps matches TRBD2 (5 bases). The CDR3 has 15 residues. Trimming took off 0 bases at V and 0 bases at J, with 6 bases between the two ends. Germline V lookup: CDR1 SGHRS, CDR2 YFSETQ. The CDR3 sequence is CASSLGGTNTGELFF. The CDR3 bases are TGCGCCAGCAGCTTGGGAGGGACGAACACCGGGGAGCTGTTTTTT.

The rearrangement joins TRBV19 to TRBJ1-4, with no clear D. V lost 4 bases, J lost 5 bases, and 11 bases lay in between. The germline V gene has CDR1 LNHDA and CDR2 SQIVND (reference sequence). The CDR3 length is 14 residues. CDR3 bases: TGTGCCAGTAGTAATCAGGCGAAGAATGAAAAACTGTTTTTT. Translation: CASSNQAKNEKLFF.

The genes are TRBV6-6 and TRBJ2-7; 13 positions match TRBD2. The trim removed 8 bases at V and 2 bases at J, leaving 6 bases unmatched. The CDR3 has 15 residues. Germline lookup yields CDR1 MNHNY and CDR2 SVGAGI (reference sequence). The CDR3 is CASGGLAGTPYEQYF. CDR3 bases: TGTGCCAGCGGGGGACTAGCGGGGACTCCCTACGAGCAGTACTTC.